This T cell receptor (beta chain) is from a study of high-grade serous ovarian cancer treatment subgroups. Study at large: Mean per sample: about 14,000 reads, about 7,500 unique TCR beta rearrangements.

The repertoire was sequenced with immunoSEQ multiplex PCR; TCRdb's copy has only in-frame clones and lacks some. The sample records 4,800 or so clones, around 72% being singletons. This CDR3 contains 18 residues. V lost 5 bases and J lost 4; bases outside the gene matches: 12. Germline CDR1 is SGHTA and CDR2 is FQGNSA. On this clone itself: Its antigen is still unknown.

Whole-study results and caveats: CDR1 and CDR2 were left unanalyzed; analyses focused on CDR3. Without spatial data, bulk sequencing limits insight into HGSC tumor diversity. Higher neoantigen levels went with greater TCR clonal relatedness.

The tumor samples were collected prior to definitive surgery or chemotherapy. Input material: tumor tissue. The source of this sequence is a human donor with high-grade serous ovarian cancer. The genes are TRBV7-2 and TRBJ2-1, with 12 bases identical to TRBD2. Written as DNA, the CDR3 is TGTGCCAGCAGCCTGGCCCCTCGGACTAGCGGGACTTACAATGAGCAGTTCTTC. As protein: CASSLAPRTSGTYNEQFF.